These 32 T cell receptor beta chains came from one sample sequenced in a study of T-cell memory formation after mild COVID-19. TCRdb analysed the 5' RACE reads with MiXCR anew, one entry per CDR3 protein. There are 100,000 or so distinct CDR3 sequences in the sample; 11% occur only once, and approximately 39% lies in the top ten. The sequencing sample was made of PBMCs or a T cell subset sorted from them (not recorded which). The receptors were gathered from a man younger than 30 who had mild COVID-19 (a few samples of this study predate the infection). Cell type and time point are not known.

V gene TRBV4-1 combines with J gene TRBJ1-2, with D unresolved. The CDR3 totals 13 residues. CDR1 MGHRA and CDR2 YSYEKL come from the germline V gene. V lost 0 bases, J lost 6 bases, and 8 bases lay in between. Written as DNA, the CDR3 is TGCGCCAGCAGCCAAGAAGGCAGGAATGGCTACACCTTC. The encoded protein is CASSQEGRNGYTF.

V is TRBV12-3 or TRBV12-4 and J is TRBJ2-7; TRBD1 matches 10 bases. This CDR3 comprises 15 residues. The ends lost 7 bases at V and 5 bases at J; junction bases unmatched: 11. Written as DNA, the CDR3 is TGTGCCAGCACCCTTCGCGGACAGGGGGTCCACGAGCAGTACTTC. As protein: CASTLRGQGVHEQYF.

This clonotype was picked up a small number of times. The chain links TRBV3-1 to TRBJ1-3, with D unresolved. Germline V gene sequence: CDR1 LGHDT, CDR2 YNNKEL (reference sequence). The ends were cut back, 0 bases at V and 0 bases at J, with 6 bases in the middle. The CDR3 is 15 amino acids. In DNA form, the CDR3 reads TGTGCCAGCAGCCAAGACACCCGCTCTGGAAACACCATATATTTT. This encodes CASSQDTRSGNTIYF.

This clonotype was detected ten times or more. The V gene is TRBV14, the J gene TRBJ2-1, with a weak D call TRBD1 (6 bases). CDR3 length equals 19 residues. Trimming removed 3 bases at V and 0 bases at J, with 21 bases between. Germline CDR1 SGHDN, CDR2 FVKESK. Written as DNA, the CDR3 is TGTGCCAGCAGCCACCTGGGGGCAGGGCCCCATGGCTCCTACAATGAGCAGTTCTTC. As protein: CASSHLGAGPHGSYNEQFF.

V is TRBV7-9 and J is TRBJ2-7; weak D call: TRBD2 (5 bases). The V gene lost 5 bases and the J gene lost 4 bases, with 15 bases spanning the gap. Germline CDR1 and CDR2: SEHNR and FQNEAQ (reference sequence). The CDR3 has 14 amino acids. CDR3 in DNA: TGTGCCAGCAGCGAGTCCAACCGCGGGTACGAGCAGTACTTC. Encoded protein: CASSESNRGYEQYF.

The V call is TRBV27, the J call TRBJ2-3; D is perhaps TRBD1 or TRBD2 (6 bases each). Germline values: CDR1 MNHEY, CDR2 SMNVEV (reference sequence). Trimming removed 4 bases from V and 6 bases from J, with 17 bases in between. This CDR3 contains 15 residues. The CDR3 DNA sequence: TGTGCCAGCAGTTCCGACAGGAGGGTGTCGGATACGCAGTATTTT. Its protein product is CASSSDRRVSDTQYF.

This clonotype has at least ten counts. V usage is TRBV15 and J usage is TRBJ2-2; 7 positions match TRBD1. Trimming took 6 bases from V and 4 from J; bases not matched to a gene: 8. CDR1 and CDR2 from the germline V gene are LNHNV and YYDKDF (reference sequence). The CDR3 length is 15 residues. CDR3 nucleotides: TGTGCCACCAGAATACAGGGGTTCCCCACCGGGGAGCTGTTTTTT. Protein: CATRIQGFPTGELFF. Together with reference TRBV15 and TRBJ2-2, the CDR3 gives the full variable domain: DAMVIQNPRYQVTQFGKPVTLSCSQTLNHNVMYWYQQKSSQAPKLLFHYYDKDFNNEADTPDNFQSRRPNTSFCFLDIRSPGLGDTAMYLCATRIQGFPTGELFFGEGSRLTVL.

The J gene is TRBJ1-1, the V gene TRBV7-2, with D uncertain. The CDR3 spans 12 residues. Trimming cost V 2 bases and J 8 bases, with 9 bases left between them. Germline loops: CDR1 SGHTA, CDR2 FQGNSA. This CDR3 is CASSLIWEEAFF. The DNA of the CDR3 is TGTGCCAGCAGCTTAATCTGGGAAGAAGCTTTCTTT.

The V and J genes are TRBV28 and TRBJ2-3, with 7 positions matching TRBD2. The CDR3 covers 14 residues. The V segment lost 2 bases and the J segment 3 bases; nucleotides outside the gene matches: 2. The germline V gene has CDR1 MDHEN and CDR2 SYDVKM. The CDR3 here is CASSLHGRTDTQYF. CDR3 nucleotides: TGTGCCAGCAGTTTACACGGGAGGACAGATACGCAGTATTTT.

The chain links TRBV4-1 to TRBJ2-1, with TRBD2 matching over 8 bases. The CDR3 consists of 15 residues. CDR1 is MGHRA, CDR2 YSYEKL, per germline. The V and J ends lost 1 base and 5 bases, in that order; junction bases with no gene match: 4. This CDR3 reads CASSQGRGGNNEQFF. DNA for the CDR3: TGCGCCAGCAGCCAAGGACGGGGGGGCAACAATGAGCAGTTCTTC.

This chain connects TRBV12-3 or TRBV12-4 to TRBJ2-7; D gene uncertain. V dropped 6 bases and J dropped 3 bases, with 18 bases sitting between them. The CDR3 is 15 residues long. This chain's CDR3 is CASREGRMSYYEQYF. CDR3 nucleotides: TGTGCCAGCAGGGAAGGGCGCATGAGCTACTACGAGCAGTACTTC.

This clonotype has a count of ten or more. The chain uses TRBV3-1 and TRBJ2-5; TRBD2 matches 11 bases. This CDR3 is built from 16 residues. With V trimmed by 4 bases and J by 0 bases, 4 bases remained unmatched. CDR1 is LGHDT, CDR2 YNNKEL, per germline (reference sequence). CDR3 loop: CASSRETSGDQETQYF. The CDR3 nucleotides are TGTGCCAGCAGCCGAGAGACTAGCGGGGACCAAGAGACCCAGTACTTC.

This clonotype was picked up many times. This chain joins TRBV7-2 and TRBJ2-5, with D perhaps matching TRBD1 or TRBD2 (5 bases each). Germline V gene data show CDR1 as SGHTA and CDR2 as FQGNSA. Deletions cut 4 bases from V and 4 bases from J, with 16 bases between. The CDR3 contains 15 residues. The CDR3: CASSSSGTWGETQYF. DNA for the CDR3: TGTGCCAGCAGCTCCTCCGGGACCTGGGGAGAGACCCAGTACTTC.

The table lists this clonotype with a few counts. The chain carries TRBV18 and TRBJ2-1; tentatively, D is TRBD1 (6 bases). Germline-derived CDR1 and CDR2 are KGHSH and LQKENI. V lost 1 base and J 9 bases, leaving 16 bases between the germline ends. CDR3 length equals 15 residues. The DNA for the CDR3 is TGTGCCAGCTCACCACTCACAGGGTATGAGGGTGAGCAGTTCTTC. Translation: CASSPLTGYEGEQFF.

The chain uses TRBV15 and TRBJ2-1; D possibly corresponds to TRBD2 (6 bases). Germline CDR1 is LNHNV and CDR2 is YYDKDF (reference sequence). Between the trimmed V and J ends, which lost 5 bases and 5 bases, there was a span of 13 bases. The CDR3 runs to 14 residues. The CDR3 here is CATSREWGNNEQFF. In nucleotides, the CDR3 is TGTGCCACCAGCCGGGAGTGGGGGAACAATGAGCAGTTCTTC.

The chain employs TRBV2 and TRBJ2-2; D is uncertain. The CDR3 runs to 12 residues. The germline gives CDR1 SNHLY, CDR2 FYNNEI. V dropped 8 bases and J dropped 1 base, with 5 bases sitting between them. Here the CDR3 DNA reads TGTGCCAGCGAAAGGAACACCGGGGAGCTGTTTTTT. Amino acid sequence: CASERNTGELFF.

This rearrangement joins TRBV13 to TRBJ1-3; perhaps TRBD1 as D (6 bases). The CDR3 runs to 15 residues. V gave up 4 bases and J gave up 0 bases, with 10 bases separating them. Germline CDR1 PRHDT, CDR2 FYEKMQ (reference sequence). The CDR3 spells CASSSLTGSGNTIYF. The CDR3 DNA reads TGTGCCAGCAGCTCGTTGACAGGCTCTGGAAACACCATATATTTT.

The V call is TRBV28, the J call TRBJ1-1; no firm D call. Germline CDR1 is MDHEN and CDR2 is SYDVKM. V was pared by 6 bases and J by 1 base, with 12 bases between. This CDR3 has 14 residues. In DNA form, the CDR3 reads TGTGCCAGCAGGTCCGTGTACACGAACACTGAAGCTTTCTTT. It yields the protein CASRSVYTNTEAFF.

In this sample, this clonotype turned up a few times. CDR3 amino acids: CASSLSSGSYNEQFF. In DNA, the CDR3 is TGTGCCAGCAGTTTATCTAGCGGATCCTACAATGAGCAGTTCTTC. The chain links TRBV27 to TRBJ2-1; TRBD2 might be the D (6 bases). Germline V gene sequence: CDR1 MNHEY, CDR2 SMNVEV (reference sequence). CDR3 length: 15 amino acids. V lost 0 bases and J lost 1, with 7 bases in between.

This clonotype turned up a few times. The CDR3 loop is CASSQEPQGGSEKLFF. DNA for the CDR3: TGCGCCAGCAGCCAAGAACCCCAGGGAGGAAGTGAAAAACTGTTTTTT. This chain links TRBV4-1 with TRBJ1-4; D is possibly TRBD1 (5 bases). The CDR3 contains 16 residues. V was clipped by 0 bases and J by 7 bases, with 15 bases between them. Germline CDR1 is MGHRA and CDR2 is YSYEKL.

This clonotype was seen more than once but under ten times. This chain links TRBV11-2 with TRBJ1-5; D remains ambiguous. Trimming removed 1 base at V and 3 bases at J, with 7 bases between. CDR1 is SGHAT and CDR2 is FQNNGV in the germline V gene. The CDR3 has 14 amino acids. The CDR3 DNA reads as TGTGCCAGCAGCTTAGTACGGTACAATCAGCCCCAGCATTTT. Amino acids: CASSLVRYNQPQHF.

This clonotype showed up just a few times. This rearrangement joins TRBV12-3 or TRBV12-4 to TRBJ2-3, with no clear D. The ends were cut back, 8 bases at V and 0 bases at J, with 15 bases in the middle. CDR3 length: 15 amino acids. CDR3 residues: CASHRGPSSTDTQYF. The CDR3 DNA reads as TGTGCCAGCCACCGCGGACCCAGCAGCACAGATACGCAGTATTTT.

This clonotype occurred a few times. The chain uses TRBV12-3 or TRBV12-4 and TRBJ1-1; D might be TRBD1 (5 bases). The CDR3 spans 13 residues. Trimming cost V 6 bases and J 5 bases, with 13 bases left between them. The CDR3 sequence: CASRGALGTEAFF. The CDR3 DNA sequence: TGTGCCAGCAGAGGGGCCCTAGGTACTGAAGCTTTCTTT.

The chain combines TRBV12-3 or TRBV12-4 with TRBJ2-2, with 7 bases fitting TRBD1. The CDR3 contains 16 residues. The junction had 9 bases not matched to a gene; V was cut back by 5 bases and J by 3 bases. CDR3 in amino acids: CASSPIPTGDTGELFF. The CDR3 bases are TGTGCCAGCAGTCCGATCCCTACAGGGGACACCGGGGAGCTGTTTTTT.

This clonotype came up a few times. The chain couples TRBV27 to TRBJ2-2; D unresolved. CDR3 size: 14 residues. The ends were cut back, 0 bases at V and 4 bases at J, with 6 bases in the middle. CDR1 and CDR2 from the germline V gene are MNHEY and SMNVEV (reference sequence). CDR3 in amino acids: CASSLSTVTGELFF. CDR3 nucleotide sequence: TGTGCCAGCAGTTTATCCACAGTCACCGGGGAGCTGTTTTTT.

This clonotype was picked up a small number of times. V gene TRBV6-5 combines with J gene TRBJ2-1, with no clear D. This CDR3 is built from 14 residues. The germline CDR1 and CDR2 sequences are MNHEY and SVGAGI. V lost 2 bases and J lost 0, with 5 bases in between. The CDR3 nucleotides are TGTGCCAGCAGTTACCTGAGCTCCTACAATGAGCAGTTCTTC. Protein sequence: CASSYLSSYNEQFF.

The rearrangement links TRBV27 to TRBJ2-7; D may be TRBD2 (5 bases). CDR1 is MNHEY, CDR2 SMNVEV, per germline (reference sequence). The CDR3 covers 13 residues. Trimming cost V 6 bases and J 5 bases, with 14 bases left between them. The CDR3 DNA follows: TGTGCCAGCAGCCCTGCCCGGGGTAACGAGCAGTACGTC. Protein product: CASSPARGNEQYV.

This clonotype has a handful of counts. V gene TRBV7-9 combines with J gene TRBJ2-2; no definite D call. Germline V lookup: CDR1 SEHNR, CDR2 FQNEAQ (reference sequence). Trimming pared 5 bases from V and 0 bases from J, leaving 10 bases between. This CDR3 region has 15 residues. This CDR3 reads CASSTPAANTGELFF. DNA for the CDR3: TGTGCCAGCAGCACCCCAGCCGCGAACACCGGGGAGCTGTTTTTT.

The gene calls are TRBV27 and TRBJ1-2; D call uncertain. V shed 2 bases and J shed 8 bases, with 15 bases lying between them. The length of the CDR3 is 14 residues. Germline assignment: CDR1 MNHEY and CDR2 SMNVEV (reference sequence). In DNA, the CDR3 is TGTGCCAGCAGTTTAATGGGTTCGGCTGACGGCTACACCTTC. It is translated as CASSLMGSADGYTF.

This clonotype came up many times. The CDR3 DNA sequence: TGTGCCAGCAGTTTAGCGGGGGGGCGCCCCTACAATGAGCAGTTCTTC. Translating gives CASSLAGGRPYNEQFF. The chain carries TRBV12-3 or TRBV12-4 and TRBJ2-1; D is perhaps TRBD2 (7 bases). The CDR3 has 16 residues. V was cut by 0 bases and J by 2 bases, with 11 bases left in between.

For the CDR3, the DNA is TGTGCCAGCAGTTTCCCCGGGGAGACCCAGTACTTC. Translated: CASSFPGETQYF. V and J are TRBV27 and TRBJ2-5, with D uncertain. The CDR3 totals 12 residues. The V gene lost 3 bases and the J gene lost 5 bases, with 7 bases spanning the gap. From germline, CDR1 is MNHEY and CDR2 SMNVEV (reference sequence).

The table lists this clonotype with a few counts. V gene TRBV6-7 combines with J gene TRBJ2-2; D is perhaps TRBD1 or TRBD2 (7 bases each). TRBV6-7 is noted as an ORF with a role that remains uncertain. Trimming left V 4 bases short and J 2 bases short, with 11 bases between. The CDR3 length is 15 residues. CDR3 DNA sequence: TGTGCCAGCAGTTCCAGGGGGGGAAACACCGGGGAGCTGTTTTTT. Protein sequence: CASSSRGGNTGELFF.